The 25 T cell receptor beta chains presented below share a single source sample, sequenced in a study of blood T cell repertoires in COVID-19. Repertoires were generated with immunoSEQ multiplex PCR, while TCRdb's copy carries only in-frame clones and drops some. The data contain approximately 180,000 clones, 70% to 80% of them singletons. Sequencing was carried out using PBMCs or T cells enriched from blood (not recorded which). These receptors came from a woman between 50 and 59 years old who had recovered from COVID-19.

CDR3 region: CASRMTGVSGANVLTF. CDR3 nucleotides: TGTGCCAGTAGAATGACAGGCGTCTCTGGGGCCAACGTCCTGACTTTC. The chain links TRBV19 to TRBJ2-6, with D possibly being TRBD1 (6 bases). The CDR3 has 16 residues. CDR1 and CDR2 (germline): LNHDA, SQIVND (reference sequence). V lost 6 bases and J 0 bases, leaving 12 bases between the germline ends.

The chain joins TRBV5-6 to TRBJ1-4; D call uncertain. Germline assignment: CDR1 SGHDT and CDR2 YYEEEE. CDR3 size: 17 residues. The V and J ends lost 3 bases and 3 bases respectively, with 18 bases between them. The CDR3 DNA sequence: TGTGCCAGCAGCTCACGAGGAGGCAGCCCCTCTAATGAAAAACTGTTTTTT. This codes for CASSSRGGSPSNEKLFF.

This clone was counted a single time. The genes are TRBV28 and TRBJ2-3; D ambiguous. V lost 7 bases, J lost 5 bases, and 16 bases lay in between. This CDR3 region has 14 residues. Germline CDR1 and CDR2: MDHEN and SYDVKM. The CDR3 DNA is TGTGCCAGCATTTCGTGGCTTTCGGGAGATACGCAGTATTTT. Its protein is CASISWLSGDTQYF.

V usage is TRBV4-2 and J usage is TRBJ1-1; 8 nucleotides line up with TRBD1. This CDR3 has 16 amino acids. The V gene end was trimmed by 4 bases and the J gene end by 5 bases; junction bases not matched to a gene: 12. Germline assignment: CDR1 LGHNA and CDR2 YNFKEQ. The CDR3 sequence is CASSLKLQGAPTEAFF. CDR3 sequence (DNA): TGTGCCAGCAGCCTAAAACTCCAGGGGGCTCCAACTGAAGCTTTCTTT.

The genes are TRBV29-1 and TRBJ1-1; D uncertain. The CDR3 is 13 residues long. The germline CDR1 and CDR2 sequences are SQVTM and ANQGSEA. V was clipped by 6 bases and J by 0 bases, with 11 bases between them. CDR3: CSVDWGVNTEAFF. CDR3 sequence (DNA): TGCAGCGTGGACTGGGGAGTGAACACTGAAGCTTTCTTT.

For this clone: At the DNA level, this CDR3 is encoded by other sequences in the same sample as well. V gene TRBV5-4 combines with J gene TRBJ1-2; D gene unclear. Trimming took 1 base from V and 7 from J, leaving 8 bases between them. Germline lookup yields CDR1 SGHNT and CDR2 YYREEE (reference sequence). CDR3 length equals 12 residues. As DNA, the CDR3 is TGTGCCAGCAGCTTGCCGGGTTCTGGCTACACCTTC. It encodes CASSLPGSGYTF.

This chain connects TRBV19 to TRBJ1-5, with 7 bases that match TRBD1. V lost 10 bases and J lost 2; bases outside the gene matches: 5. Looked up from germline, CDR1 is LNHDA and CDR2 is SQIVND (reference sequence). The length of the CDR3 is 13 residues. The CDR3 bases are TGTGCCACCCGGGGGACAGGCAATCAGCCCCAGCATTTT. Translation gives CATRGTGNQPQHF.

The chain's CDR3 is CASSLIGGDQPQHF. CDR3 coding DNA: TGCGCCAGCAGCTTGATCGGGGGGGATCAGCCCCAGCATTTT. The chain recombines TRBV5-1 with TRBJ1-5; D is perhaps TRBD1 (5 bases). Trimming took 1 base from V and 5 from J, leaving 10 bases between them. CDR1 SGHRS and CDR2 YFSETQ come from the germline V gene. The CDR3 sequence is 14 residues long. Supplemented by reference TRBV5-1 and TRBJ1-5, the full variable domain reads KAGVTQTPRYLIKTRGQQVTLSCSPISGHRSVSWYQQTPGQGLQFLFEYFSETQRNKGNFPGRFSGRQFSNSRSEMNVSTLELGDSALYLCASSLIGGDQPQHFGDGTRLSIL.

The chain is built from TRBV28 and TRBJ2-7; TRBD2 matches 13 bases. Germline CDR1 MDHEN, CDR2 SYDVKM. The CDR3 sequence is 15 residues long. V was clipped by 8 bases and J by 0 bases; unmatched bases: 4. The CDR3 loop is CASGTSGTSSYEQYF. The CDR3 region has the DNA TGTGCCAGCGGGACTAGCGGGACGAGCTCCTACGAGCAGTACTTC.

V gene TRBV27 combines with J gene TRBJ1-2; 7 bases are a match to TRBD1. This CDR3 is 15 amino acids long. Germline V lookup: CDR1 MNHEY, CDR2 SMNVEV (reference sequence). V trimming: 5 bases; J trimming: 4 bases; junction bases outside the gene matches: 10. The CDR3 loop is CASSTDRELGYGYTF. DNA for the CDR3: TGTGCCAGCAGTACTGACAGGGAGTTAGGCTATGGCTACACCTTC.

The CDR3 nucleotides read TGTGCCAGCAGAAGCCCGAACACTGAAGCTTTCTTT. It is translated as CASRSPNTEAFF. The V gene is TRBV28, the J gene TRBJ1-1; D is unresolved. Germline V gene sequence: CDR1 MDHEN, CDR2 SYDVKM. Trimming cost V 6 bases and J 1 base, with 6 bases left between them. The CDR3 has 12 residues.

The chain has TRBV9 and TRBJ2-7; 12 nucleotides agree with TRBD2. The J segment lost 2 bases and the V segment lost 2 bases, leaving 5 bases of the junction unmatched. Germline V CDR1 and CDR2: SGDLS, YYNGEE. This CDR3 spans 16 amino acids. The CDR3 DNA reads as TGTGCCAGCAGCGTTGGACTAGCGGGACCTACCTACGAGCAGTACTTC. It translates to CASSVGLAGPTYEQYF.

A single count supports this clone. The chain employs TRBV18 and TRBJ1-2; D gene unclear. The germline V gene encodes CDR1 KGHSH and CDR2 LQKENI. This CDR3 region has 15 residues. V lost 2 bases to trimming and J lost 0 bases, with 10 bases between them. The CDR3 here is CASSPGADANYGYTF. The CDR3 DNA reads TGTGCCAGCTCACCAGGAGCGGATGCTAACTATGGCTACACCTTC.

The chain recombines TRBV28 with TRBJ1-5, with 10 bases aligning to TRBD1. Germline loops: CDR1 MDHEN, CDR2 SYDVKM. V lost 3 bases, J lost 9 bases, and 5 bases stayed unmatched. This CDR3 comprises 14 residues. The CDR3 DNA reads TGTGCCAGCAGTTTGGGGACAGGGGTTCGGCCCCAGCATTTT. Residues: CASSLGTGVRPQHF.

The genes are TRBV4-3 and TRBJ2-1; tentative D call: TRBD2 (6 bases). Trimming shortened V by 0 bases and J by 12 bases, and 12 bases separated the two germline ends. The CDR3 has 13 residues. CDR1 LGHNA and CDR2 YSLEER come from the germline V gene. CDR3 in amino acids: CASSQDRLGVQFF. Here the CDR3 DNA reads TGCGCCAGCAGCCAAGATAGACTAGGGGTGCAGTTCTTC.

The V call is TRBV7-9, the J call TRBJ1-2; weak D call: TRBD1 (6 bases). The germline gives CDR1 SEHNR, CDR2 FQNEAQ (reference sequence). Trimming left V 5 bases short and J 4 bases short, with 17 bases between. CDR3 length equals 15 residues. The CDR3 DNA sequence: TGTGCCAGCAGCCCATACACGCTGACAGGCTATGGCTACACCTTC. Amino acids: CASSPYTLTGYGYTF.

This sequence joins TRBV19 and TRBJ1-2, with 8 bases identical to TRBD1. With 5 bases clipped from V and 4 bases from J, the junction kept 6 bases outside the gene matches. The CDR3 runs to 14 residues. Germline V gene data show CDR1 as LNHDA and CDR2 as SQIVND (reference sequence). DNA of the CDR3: TGTGCCAGTAGTGCCGACAGGGGAGCCTATGGCTACACCTTC. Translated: CASSADRGAYGYTF.

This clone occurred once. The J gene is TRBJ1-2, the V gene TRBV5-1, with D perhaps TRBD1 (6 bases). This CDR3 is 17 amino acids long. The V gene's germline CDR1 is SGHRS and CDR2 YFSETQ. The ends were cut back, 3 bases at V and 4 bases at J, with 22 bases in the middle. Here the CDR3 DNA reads TGCGCCAGCAGCTCCGGAGAGGGGGACCCCCTCATCTATGGCTACACCTTC. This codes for CASSSGEGDPLIYGYTF.

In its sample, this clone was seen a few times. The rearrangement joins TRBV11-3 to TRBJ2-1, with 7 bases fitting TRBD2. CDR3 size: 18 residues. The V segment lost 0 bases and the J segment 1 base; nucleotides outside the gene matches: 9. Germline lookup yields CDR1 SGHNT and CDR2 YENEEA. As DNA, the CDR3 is TGTGCCAGCAGCTTAGATCAAGGCGGGAGTCGGTCCTACAATGAGCAGTTCTTC. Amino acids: CASSLDQGGSRSYNEQFF.

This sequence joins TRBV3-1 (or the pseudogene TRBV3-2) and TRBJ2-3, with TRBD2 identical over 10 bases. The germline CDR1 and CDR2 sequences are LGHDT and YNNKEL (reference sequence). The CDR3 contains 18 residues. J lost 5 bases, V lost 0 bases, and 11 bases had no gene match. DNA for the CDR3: TGTGCCAGCAGCCAAGATGTAAGCGGGAGGGCCGGGGGAGATACGCAGTATTTT. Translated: CASSQDVSGRAGGDTQYF.

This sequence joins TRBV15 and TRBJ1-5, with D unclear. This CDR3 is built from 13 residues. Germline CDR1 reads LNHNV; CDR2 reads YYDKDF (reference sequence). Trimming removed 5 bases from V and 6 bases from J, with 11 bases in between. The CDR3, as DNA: TGTGCCACCAGCGGCCGACGCGGTCAGCCCCAGCATTTT. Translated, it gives CATSGRRGQPQHF.

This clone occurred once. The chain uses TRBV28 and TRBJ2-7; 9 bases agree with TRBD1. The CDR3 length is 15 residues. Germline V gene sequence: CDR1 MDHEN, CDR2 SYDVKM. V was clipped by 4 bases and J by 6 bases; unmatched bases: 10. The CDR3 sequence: CASSSPGTGLGEQYF. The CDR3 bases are TGTGCCAGCAGTTCCCCCGGGACAGGGTTAGGCGAGCAGTACTTC.

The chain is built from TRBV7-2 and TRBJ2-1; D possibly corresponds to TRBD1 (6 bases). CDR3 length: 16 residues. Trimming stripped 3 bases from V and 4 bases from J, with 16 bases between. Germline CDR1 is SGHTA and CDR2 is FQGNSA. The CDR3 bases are TGTGCCAGCAGCTTGACCGACAGGACCCCTTACAATGAGCAGTTCTTC. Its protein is CASSLTDRTPYNEQFF.

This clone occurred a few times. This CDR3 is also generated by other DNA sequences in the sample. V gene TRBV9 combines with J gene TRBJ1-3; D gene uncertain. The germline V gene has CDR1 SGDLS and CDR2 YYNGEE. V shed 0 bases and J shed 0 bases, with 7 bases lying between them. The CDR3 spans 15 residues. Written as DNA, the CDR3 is TGTGCCAGCAGCGTAGATGGCAGCTCTGGAAACACCATATATTTT. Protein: CASSVDGSSGNTIYF.

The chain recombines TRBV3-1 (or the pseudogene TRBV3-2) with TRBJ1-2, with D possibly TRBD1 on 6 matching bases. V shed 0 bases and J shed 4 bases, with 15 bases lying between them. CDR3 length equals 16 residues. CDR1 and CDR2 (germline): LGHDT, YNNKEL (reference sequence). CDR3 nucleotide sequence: TGTGCCAGCAGCCAAGATGGTCAGGGGCGCGTCTATGGCTACACCTTC. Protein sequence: CASSQDGQGRVYGYTF.